The 26 T cell receptor beta chains below were found in one sample sequenced in a study of OX40 agonist ivuxolimab in advanced cancers. The protocol was immunoSEQ multiplex PCR, while the TCRdb copy is restricted to in-frame clones and leaves out a portion. The sample has about 76,000 clones; just under 85% are singletons. Sequenced material: CD4+ or CD8+ T cells sorted from blood, taken in a trial of the OX40 agonist ivuxolimab. The receptors were sampled from an adult with an advanced solid tumor such as melanoma, head and neck, liver or kidney cancer.

In nucleotides, the CDR3 is TGTGCCAGCAGCGTGCGGACGAACACCGGGGAGCTGTTTTTT. This translates into CASSVRTNTGELFF. The rearrangement links TRBV9 to TRBJ2-2; D call uncertain. The CDR3 totals 14 residues. Germline values: CDR1 SGDLS, CDR2 YYNGEE. Trimming left V 2 bases short and J 0 bases short, with 5 bases between.

The chain has TRBV19 and TRBJ1-1; D may be TRBD1 (5 bases). This CDR3 has 16 residues. The V and J ends lost 3 bases and 5 bases respectively, with 19 bases between them. In germline, CDR1 is LNHDA, CDR2 SQIVND (reference sequence). CDR3 sequence reads: CASSISRVKSKTEAFF. In DNA form, the CDR3 reads TGTGCCAGTAGTATCTCCAGGGTTAAAAGTAAGACTGAAGCTTTCTTT.

The rearrangement links TRBV2 to TRBJ2-5; the match to TRBD2 covers 14 bases. This CDR3 is built from 15 residues. Germline V gene lookup returns CDR1 SNHLY and CDR2 FYNNEI. Trimming at V came to 8 bases and at J to 4 bases, leaving 6 bases not matched to a gene. The CDR3 here is CASCGTSGGGETQYF. CDR3 DNA: TGTGCCAGCTGCGGGACTAGCGGGGGCGGAGAGACCCAGTACTTC.

This chain joins TRBV6-5 and TRBJ2-1; no firm D call. V gave up 0 bases and J gave up 8 bases, with 5 bases separating them. The CDR3 extends over 12 amino acids. CDR1 MNHEY and CDR2 SVGAGI come from the germline V gene. CDR3 residues: CASSYSRDEQFF. The CDR3 DNA is TGTGCCAGCAGTTACTCGAGAGATGAGCAGTTCTTC.

V is TRBV29-1 and J is TRBJ2-7, with D possibly called TRBD1 or TRBD2 (5 bases each). The length of the CDR3 is 13 residues. Trimming removed 6 bases at V and 4 bases at J, with 16 bases between. Germline CDR1 and CDR2: SQVTM and ANQGSEA. The CDR3 DNA follows: TGCAGCGTGGACGGGGCAGGGTTATACGAGCAGTACTTC. It translates to CSVDGAGLYEQYF.

The chain links TRBV7-9 to TRBJ2-3, with 9 positions matching TRBD1. Germline V gene data show CDR1 as SEHNR and CDR2 as FQNEAQ (reference sequence). The V segment lost 4 bases and the J segment 7 bases; nucleotides outside the gene matches: 9. This CDR3 spans 15 amino acids. The CDR3 reads CASSSHRTGVNTQYF. In DNA, the CDR3 is TGTGCCAGCAGCTCACACAGGACAGGGGTAAATACGCAGTATTTT.

The chain carries TRBV25-1 and TRBJ2-5, with D possibly matching TRBD2 (6 bases). There are 15 residues in the CDR3. CDR1 and CDR2 (germline): MGHDK, SYGVNS. The ends were cut back, 5 bases at V and 2 bases at J, with 15 bases in the middle. The CDR3 protein is CASSTRRGLQETQYF. The DNA of the CDR3 is TGTGCCAGCAGTACCCGGCGGGGATTACAAGAGACCCAGTACTTC.

This clone has more than one count but fewer than ten. The CDR3 DNA reads TGTGCCAGCAGCCCATCTAGGACTAGCGGAAAGCAGTTCTTC. The encoded protein is CASSPSRTSGKQFF. The rearrangement links TRBV5-4 to TRBJ2-1; TRBD2 matches 10 bases. V lost 4 bases to trimming and J lost 11 bases; unmatched junction nucleotides: 9. CDR1 and CDR2 from the germline V gene are SGHNT and YYREEE (reference sequence). The CDR3 extends over 14 amino acids. The full variable domain, in which reference TRBV5-4 and TRBJ2-1 provide the parts outside the CDR3, is ETGVTQSPTHLIKTRGQQVTLRCSSQSGHNTVSWYQQALGQGPQFIFQYYREEENGRGNFPPRFSGLQFPNYSSELNVNALELDDSALYLCASSPSRTSGKQFFGPGTRLTVL.

The rearrangement links TRBV5-1 to TRBJ1-1, with 9 bases lining up with TRBD1. Trimming took 5 bases from V and 3 from J; bases not matched to a gene: 8. Germline CDR1 is SGHRS and CDR2 is YFSETQ. CDR3 size: 15 residues. CDR3 bases: TGCGCCAGCAGGGTACAGGGGGCGGCGGACACTGAAGCTTTCTTT. This gives the protein CASRVQGAADTEAFF.

This clone is a singleton in its sample. The chain uses TRBV7-9 and TRBJ2-5; unclear D gene. The CDR3 length is 12 residues. Trimming took off 5 bases at V and 5 bases at J, with 9 bases between the two ends. Germline V gene sequence: CDR1 SEHNR, CDR2 FQNEAQ (reference sequence). The DNA for the CDR3 is TGTGCCAGCAGCCCCCGGTGGGAGACCCAGTACTTC. This translates into CASSPRWETQYF.

The chain recombines TRBV14 with TRBJ2-5; 8 nucleotides match TRBD1. The germline gives CDR1 SGHDN, CDR2 FVKESK. The V gene end was trimmed by 5 bases and the J gene end by 4 bases; junction bases not matched to a gene: 6. The CDR3 consists of 14 residues. The CDR3 loop reads CASSSSGQGETQYF. The DNA for the CDR3 is TGTGCCAGCAGCTCAAGTGGACAGGGAGAGACCCAGTACTTC.

The rearrangement uses TRBV19 and TRBJ2-2; 10 nucleotides match TRBD2. In germline, CDR1 is LNHDA, CDR2 SQIVND (reference sequence). J gave up 2 bases and V 3 bases, and 3 bases lay outside the gene matches. The CDR3 totals 16 residues. The CDR3 DNA is TGTGCCAGTAGTATTGGACTAGCGGCCAACACCGGGGAGCTGTTTTTT. Protein sequence: CASSIGLAANTGELFF.

The chain is built from TRBV9 and TRBJ2-7; D gene ambiguous. CDR3 length equals 14 residues. Trimming stripped 4 bases from V and 2 bases from J, with 13 bases between. The germline CDR1 and CDR2 sequences are SGDLS and YYNGEE. CDR3 in amino acids: CASSPQAGPYEQYF. The DNA for the CDR3 is TGTGCCAGCAGCCCTCAGGCAGGACCCTACGAGCAGTACTTC.

The V and J genes are TRBV6-5 and TRBJ1-1; D ambiguous. The CDR3 is 11 residues long. The V gene lost 9 bases and the J gene lost 1 base, with 6 bases spanning the gap. CDR1 and CDR2 from the germline V gene are MNHEY and SVGAGI. Here the CDR3 reads CASSRNTEAFF. CDR3 DNA: TGTGCCAGTTCGAGGAACACTGAAGCTTTCTTT.

J is TRBJ2-1 and V is TRBV11-2, with D perhaps TRBD1 (5 bases). The CDR3 contains 13 residues. Per the germline V gene, CDR1 is SGHAT and CDR2 is FQNNGV. The V and J ends lost 1 base and 10 bases respectively, with 11 bases between them. This CDR3 is CASSLVGQPEQFF. CDR3 nucleotides: TGTGCCAGCAGCTTAGTAGGACAACCCGAGCAGTTCTTC.

This clone appeared once. The gene calls are TRBV27 and TRBJ2-7, with 12 nucleotides matching TRBD2. Per the germline V gene, CDR1 is MNHEY and CDR2 is SMNVEV (reference sequence). The CDR3 has 14 residues. The V and J ends lost 2 bases and 4 bases, in that order; junction bases with no gene match: 0. The CDR3: CASSLLAGGYEQYF. The CDR3 region has the DNA TGTGCCAGCAGTTTACTAGCGGGGGGGTACGAGCAGTACTTC.

This chain joins TRBV6-5 and TRBJ2-6, with a weak D call TRBD1 (6 bases). The V end was cut by 4 bases, the J end by 2 bases, with 9 bases between. This CDR3 spans 15 amino acids. From germline, CDR1 is MNHEY and CDR2 SVGAGI. The CDR3 sequence is CASSSYRAGANVLTF. The DNA of the CDR3 is TGTGCCAGCAGTTCCTACAGGGCTGGGGCCAACGTCCTGACTTTC.

V and J are TRBV7-2 and TRBJ2-7; D assignment may be TRBD1 or TRBD2 (5 bases each). The germline V and J ends were trimmed by 2 bases and 1 base, with 9 bases remaining between them. CDR1 is SGHTA and CDR2 is FQGNSA in the germline V gene. This CDR3 comprises 14 residues. The CDR3 spells CASSLRGDSYEQYF. CDR3 coding DNA: TGTGCCAGCAGCTTACGAGGGGATTCCTACGAGCAGTACTTC.

V is TRBV18 and J is TRBJ2-7; the match to TRBD1 covers 7 bases. The CDR3 is 15 amino acids. J gave up 3 bases and V 3 bases, and 8 bases lay outside the gene matches. Germline CDR1 and CDR2: KGHSH and LQKENI. CDR3 region: CASSPKTGSIYEQYF. CDR3 DNA sequence: TGTGCCAGCTCACCTAAGACAGGGAGTATCTACGAGCAGTACTTC.

CDR3 bases: TGTGCCAGCAGCCCCCTGCCAGCGGGAGGTGGGGCCAACGTCCTGACTTTC. Amino acids: CASSPLPAGGGANVLTF. The rearrangement joins TRBV9 to TRBJ2-6; 9 bases map to TRBD2. Losses at the gene ends were 4 bases for V and 3 bases for J; bases not matched to a gene: 8. Germline V lookup: CDR1 SGDLS, CDR2 YYNGEE. CDR3 size: 17 residues.

The chain links TRBV28 to TRBJ2-7, with TRBD1 identical over 7 bases. The CDR3 spans 15 residues. J lost 5 bases, V lost 6 bases, and 13 bases had no gene match. In germline, CDR1 is MDHEN, CDR2 SYDVKM. The CDR3 protein is CASRDDRAQIDEQYF. The CDR3 DNA sequence: TGTGCCAGCAGAGATGACAGGGCGCAGATTGACGAGCAGTACTTC.

The rearrangement links TRBV2 to TRBJ1-2, with TRBD1 matching over 10 bases. V shed 7 bases and J 4 bases; nucleotides not matched to a gene: 12. This CDR3 region has 16 residues. CDR1 and CDR2 (germline): SNHLY, FYNNEI. The DNA for the CDR3 is TGTGCCAGCACCCCCGACAGGGGACAGGGGTCCTATGGCTACACCTTC. This sequence encodes CASTPDRGQGSYGYTF. Combining the CDR3 with reference TRBV2 and TRBJ1-2 gives the whole variable domain EPEVTQTPSHQVTQMGQEVILRCVPISNHLYFYWYRQILGQKVEFLVSFYNNEISEKSEIFDDQFSVERPDGSNFTLKIRSTKLEDSAMYFCASTPDRGQGSYGYTFGSGTRLTVV.

V is TRBV18 and J is TRBJ2-7; D uncertain. V was cut by 3 bases and J by 0 bases, with 12 bases left in between. CDR1 and CDR2 (germline): KGHSH, LQKENI. This CDR3 comprises 15 residues. DNA for the CDR3: TGTGCCAGCTCACCGACCGGGTCTCTCTCCTACGAGCAGTACTTC. Protein: CASSPTGSLSYEQYF.

This clone was seen only once. This chain's CDR3 is CASSTTRPLNTEAFF. The CDR3 nucleotides read TGTGCCAGCAGCACGACCCGACCCCTGAACACTGAAGCTTTCTTT. The rearrangement uses TRBV6-5 and TRBJ1-1; no clear D gene. The CDR3 sequence is 15 residues long. V was pared by 6 bases and J by 0 bases, with 14 bases between. Germline CDR1 and CDR2: MNHEY and SVGAGI.

The rearrangement joins TRBV4-3 to TRBJ2-2; D perhaps matches TRBD1 (6 bases). V was cut by 4 bases and J by 5 bases, with 29 bases left in between. CDR3 size: 20 residues. The germline CDR1 and CDR2 sequences are LGHNA and YSLEER. The CDR3 sequence: CASSPNLPGHLTLRTGELFF. The CDR3 DNA sequence: TGCGCCAGCAGCCCGAACCTCCCGGGACACCTAACCTTGAGGACCGGGGAGCTGTTTTTT.

The chain uses TRBV30 and TRBJ2-7, with 10 bases aligning to TRBD1. V lost 3 bases to trimming and J lost 7 bases; unmatched junction nucleotides: 6. The CDR3 is 13 amino acids. CDR1 is GTSNPN, CDR2 SVGIG, per germline (reference sequence). The DNA of the CDR3 is TGTGCCTGGAGAAGACAGGGGGCATGGGAGCAGTACTTC. It codes for CAWRRQGAWEQYF.